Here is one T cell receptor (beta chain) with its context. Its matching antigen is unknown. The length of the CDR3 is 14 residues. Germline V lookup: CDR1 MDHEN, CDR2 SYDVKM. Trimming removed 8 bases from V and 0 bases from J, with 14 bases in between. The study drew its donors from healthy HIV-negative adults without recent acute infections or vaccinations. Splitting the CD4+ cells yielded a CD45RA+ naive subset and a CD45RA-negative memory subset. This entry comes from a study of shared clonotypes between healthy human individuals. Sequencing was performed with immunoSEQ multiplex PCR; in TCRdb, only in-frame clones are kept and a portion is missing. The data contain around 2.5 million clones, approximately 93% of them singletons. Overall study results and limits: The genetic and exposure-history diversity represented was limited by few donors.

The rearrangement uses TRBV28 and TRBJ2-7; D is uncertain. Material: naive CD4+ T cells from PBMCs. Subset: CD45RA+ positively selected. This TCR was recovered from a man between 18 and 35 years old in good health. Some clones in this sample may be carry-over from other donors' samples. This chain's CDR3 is CASGTTPSSYEQYF. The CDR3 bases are TGTGCCAGCGGTACCACACCTAGCTCCTACGAGCAGTACTTC. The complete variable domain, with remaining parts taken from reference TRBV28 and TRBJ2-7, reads DVKVTQSSRYLVKRTGEKVFLECVQDMDHENMFWYRQDPGLGLRLIYFSYDVKMKEKGDIPEGYSVSREKKERFSLILESASTNQTSMYLCASGTTPSSYEQYFGPGTRLTVT.